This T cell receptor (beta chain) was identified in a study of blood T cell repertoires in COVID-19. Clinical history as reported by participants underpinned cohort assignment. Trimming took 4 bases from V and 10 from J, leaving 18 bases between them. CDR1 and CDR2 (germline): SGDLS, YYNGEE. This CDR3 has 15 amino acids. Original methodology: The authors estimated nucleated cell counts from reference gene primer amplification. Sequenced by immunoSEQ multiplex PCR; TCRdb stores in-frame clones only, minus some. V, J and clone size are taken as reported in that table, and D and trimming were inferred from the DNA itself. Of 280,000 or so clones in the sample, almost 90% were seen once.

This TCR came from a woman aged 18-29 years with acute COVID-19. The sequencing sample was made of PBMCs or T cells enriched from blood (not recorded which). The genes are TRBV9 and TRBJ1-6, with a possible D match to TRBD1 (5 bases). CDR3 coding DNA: TGTGCCAGCAGCCCACTTTCGGGGGGAGACTCACCCCTCCACTTT. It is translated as CASSPLSGGDSPLHF.